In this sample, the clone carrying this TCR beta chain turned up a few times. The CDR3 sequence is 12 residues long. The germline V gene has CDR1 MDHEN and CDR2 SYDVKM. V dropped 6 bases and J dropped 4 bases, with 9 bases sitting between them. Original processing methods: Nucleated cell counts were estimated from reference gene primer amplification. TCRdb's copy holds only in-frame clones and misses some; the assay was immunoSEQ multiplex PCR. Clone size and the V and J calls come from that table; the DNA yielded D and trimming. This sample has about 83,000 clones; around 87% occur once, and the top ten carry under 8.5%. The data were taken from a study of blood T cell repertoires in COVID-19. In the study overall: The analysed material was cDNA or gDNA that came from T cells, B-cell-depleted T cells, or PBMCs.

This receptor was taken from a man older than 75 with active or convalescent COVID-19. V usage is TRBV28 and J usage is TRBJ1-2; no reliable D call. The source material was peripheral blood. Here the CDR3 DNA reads TGTGCCAGCAGGGAGGTGGGCTATGGCTACACCTTC. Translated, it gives CASREVGYGYTF.